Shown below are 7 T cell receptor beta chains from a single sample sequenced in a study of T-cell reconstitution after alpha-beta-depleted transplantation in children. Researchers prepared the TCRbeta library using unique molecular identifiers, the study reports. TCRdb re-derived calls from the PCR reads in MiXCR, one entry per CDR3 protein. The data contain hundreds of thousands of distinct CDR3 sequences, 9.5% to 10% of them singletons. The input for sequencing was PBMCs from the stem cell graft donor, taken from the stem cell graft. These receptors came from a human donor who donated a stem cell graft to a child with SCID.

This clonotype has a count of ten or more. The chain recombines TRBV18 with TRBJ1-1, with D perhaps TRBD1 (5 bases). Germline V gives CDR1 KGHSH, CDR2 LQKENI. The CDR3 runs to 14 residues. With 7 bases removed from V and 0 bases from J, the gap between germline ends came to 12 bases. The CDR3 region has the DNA TGTGCCAGCTTTCAGGGATTAATGAACACTGAAGCTTTCTTT. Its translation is CASFQGLMNTEAFF.

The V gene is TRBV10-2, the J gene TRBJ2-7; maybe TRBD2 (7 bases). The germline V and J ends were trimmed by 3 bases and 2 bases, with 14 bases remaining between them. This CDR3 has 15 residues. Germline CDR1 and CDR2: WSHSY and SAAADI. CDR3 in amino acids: CASSEDSGGPYEQYF. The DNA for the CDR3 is TGCGCCAGCAGTGAAGATTCCGGGGGGCCCTACGAGCAGTACTTC.

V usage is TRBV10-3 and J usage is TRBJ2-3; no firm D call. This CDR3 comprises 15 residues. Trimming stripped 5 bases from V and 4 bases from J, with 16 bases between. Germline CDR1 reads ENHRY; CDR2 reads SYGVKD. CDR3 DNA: TGTGCCATCAGTAACCGGATGTCATTCGCAGATACGCAGTATTTT. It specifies CAISNRMSFADTQYF.

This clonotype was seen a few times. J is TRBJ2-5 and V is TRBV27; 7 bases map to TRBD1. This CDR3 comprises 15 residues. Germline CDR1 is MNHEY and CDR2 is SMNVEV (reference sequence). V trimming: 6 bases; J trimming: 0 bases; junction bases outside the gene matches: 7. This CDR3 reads CASRLDRAHQETQYF. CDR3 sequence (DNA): TGTGCCAGCAGACTAGACAGGGCCCACCAAGAGACCCAGTACTTC.

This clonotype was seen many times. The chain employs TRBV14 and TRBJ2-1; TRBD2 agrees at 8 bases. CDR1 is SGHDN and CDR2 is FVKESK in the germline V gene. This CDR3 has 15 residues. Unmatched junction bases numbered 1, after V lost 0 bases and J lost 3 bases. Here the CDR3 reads CASSQERGGYNEQFF. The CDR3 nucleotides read TGTGCCAGCAGCCAAGAACGGGGGGGCTACAATGAGCAGTTCTTC.

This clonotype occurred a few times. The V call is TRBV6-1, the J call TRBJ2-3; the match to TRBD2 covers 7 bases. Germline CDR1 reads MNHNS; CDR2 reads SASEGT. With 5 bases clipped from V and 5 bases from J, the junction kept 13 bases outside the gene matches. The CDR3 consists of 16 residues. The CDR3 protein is CASSPSAGRPGDTQYF. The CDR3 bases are TGTGCCAGCAGTCCCTCAGCGGGGCGTCCAGGAGATACGCAGTATTTT.

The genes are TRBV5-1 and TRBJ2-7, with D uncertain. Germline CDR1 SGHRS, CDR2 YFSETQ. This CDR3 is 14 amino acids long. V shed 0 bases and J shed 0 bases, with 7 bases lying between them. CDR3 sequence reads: CASSLAAGSYEQYF. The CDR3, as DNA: TGCGCCAGCAGCTTGGCAGCAGGCTCCTACGAGCAGTACTTC.